This TCR beta chain is drawn from a study of blood T cell repertoires in COVID-19. Study at large: The origin of the acute and convalescent COVID-19 samples was the United States, Italy and Spain. Nucleic acid was either cDNA or gDNA, and it came from T cells, B-cell-depleted T cells, or PBMCs.

Trimming removed 5 bases from V and 6 bases from J, with 17 bases in between. The length of the CDR3 is 15 residues. The germline V gene has CDR1 MRHNA and CDR2 SNTAGT. Authors' methods: Researchers report that nucleated cell counts were estimated from reference gene primer amplification. The method was immunoSEQ multiplex PCR; TCRdb's version includes in-frame clones alone and lacks a portion of them. V and J calls and clone size are those listed in that table; D and trimming were worked out from the DNA. This table holds a few hundred thousand clones, approximately 87% found once. This TCR was recovered from a man in his 60s with acute or convalescent COVID-19. Sequencing was done on a sample of peripheral blood. The chain joins TRBV6-4 to TRBJ1-5; D is perhaps TRBD1 (6 bases). The CDR3 loop is CASSPTQGSGQPQHF. The CDR3 DNA reads TGTGCCAGCAGTCCCACACAGGGTAGTGGTCAGCCCCAGCATTTT.